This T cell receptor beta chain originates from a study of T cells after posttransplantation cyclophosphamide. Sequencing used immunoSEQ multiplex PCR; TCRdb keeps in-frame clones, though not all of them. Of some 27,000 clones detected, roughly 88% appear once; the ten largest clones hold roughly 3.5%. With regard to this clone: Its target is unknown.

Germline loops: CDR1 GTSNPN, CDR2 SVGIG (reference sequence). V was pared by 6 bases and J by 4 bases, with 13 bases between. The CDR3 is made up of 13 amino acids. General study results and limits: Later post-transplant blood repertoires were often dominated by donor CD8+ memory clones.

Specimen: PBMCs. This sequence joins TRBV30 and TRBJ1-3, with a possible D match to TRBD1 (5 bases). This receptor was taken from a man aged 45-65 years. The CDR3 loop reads CACNQGGGNTIYF. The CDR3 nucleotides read TGTGCCTGCAACCAGGGTGGAGGAAACACCATATATTTT.